This TCR beta chain was observed in a study of blood T cells in healthy people across ages (dated by TCRdb to the mid-2010s). For the wider study: In model experiments, roughly one uniquely barcoded TCR beta cDNA molecule per two T cells was captured by template switching. To track age-related changes in TCR beta repertoire diversity, the study relied on deep sequencing normalized with unique cDNA molecular identifiers. The donors were divided into four age groups: young (average around 15 years), middle-aged (around 37), aged (about 61) and long-lived (82). To avoid experimental bias, donors of different ages were randomly spread across the sequencing lanes. For two donors (one aged 18 to 30 and one aged 80 or older), the study analyzed two additional independent replicas of 1 million unique cDNA reads from the same blood draw. Results and caveats for the whole study, not just this receptor: The CMV infection status of donors was not known, potentially confounding age-related changes in expanded clonotypes. Observed TCR beta diversity per million T cells fell roughly linearly with age, and a significant reduction was already apparent by age around 40. Since profiling was done on bulk unsorted PBMCs, naive and antigen-experienced compartments could not be conclusively compared. Estimates of total diversity based on one million sequenced T cells were considered lower bounds and underestimates. There was a strong correlation between observed TCR beta diversity and the percentage of naive T cells measured by flow cytometry. The long-lived group showed more naive CD4+ T cells, fewer expanded clones and increased TCR diversity than the aged group, suggesting age selection.

The donors were roughly 40 Caucasian individuals from Russia, aged roughly 6 to 95 years, who were systemically healthy. Approximately 11 milliliters of peripheral blood were drawn from each donor into EDTA-treated Vacutainer tubes. PBMCs were isolated by Ficoll-Paque density-gradient centrifugation, with at least 6 million obtained per sample. Trizol reagent was used to extract total RNA from the PBMCs, yielding at least 5.5 micrograms per sample. For every donor, flow cytometry on a PBMC aliquot measured the percentage of naive CD45RAhigh/CD27high T cells. The library was built by means of 5' RACE. Sequenced on an Illumina HiSeq 2500. A second PCR of roughly 6 to 12 cycles was performed with a sample-barcoded 5' primer and a J-beta primer mix. A template-switch 5' adaptor carrying 12 random nucleotides introduced a unique molecular identifier onto each TCR beta cDNA molecule. Each sample yielded at least 2.5 million CDR3-containing paired-end reads. First-strand cDNA was synthesized from all RNA with the Mint cDNA synthesis kit, primed by a TRBC-specific oligonucleotide. Following uracil-DNA glycosylase treatment, all cDNA underwent a first 18-cycle PCR with the universal primers M1SS and BC2_uni_R. Under the source paper's analysis protocol: Each sample was normalized by randomly selecting 1 million high-quality reads, each carrying a distinct molecular identifier. Reads with shared molecular identifiers were discarded instead of being binned into consensus sequences. MiTCR, run with a Q25 quality threshold and the strictest error-elimination algorithm, handled CDR3 identification, clonotype clustering and error correction. Lower-bound total TCR beta diversity was estimated with a nonparametric unseen species model using Euler transformation. TCRdb trimmed public reads at Q25 via fastp, called clones via MiXCR and kept in-frame beta chains. Under each unique CDR3 protein, matching rows form one entry showing the most common genes and DNA. Here the V and J calls rest on TCRdb's processing, not on the authors' analysis. This sample lists roughly 1,300,000 distinct CDR3 sequences; approximately 63% were detected once. The ten top clones hold about 6.3% of the sample.

With regard to this clonotype: Its target antigen remains unknown. Per-nucleotide qualities are absent, and no much larger clonotype sits a single base away.

This clonotype was obtained from a man younger than 35 in good health. The sample was blood.

This receptor carries the CDR3 CASSFNPIGGEQYF. At the DNA level, the sequence is TGTGCCAGCAGCTTTAATCCGATAGGGGGGGAGCAGTACTTC. The chain joins TRBV7-9 to TRBJ2-7; the D segment may tentatively be TRBD1 or TRBD2, each giving 6 matched bases. The germline V gene (reference sequence) sets CDR1 to SEHNR and CDR2 to FQNEAQ. The germline ends are 16 bases apart after V is trimmed by 3 bases and J by 7 bases. CDR3 length: 14 amino acids, cysteine to phenylalanine. The read is trimmed to its CDR3 DNA, 42 bases read in frame from base 1.